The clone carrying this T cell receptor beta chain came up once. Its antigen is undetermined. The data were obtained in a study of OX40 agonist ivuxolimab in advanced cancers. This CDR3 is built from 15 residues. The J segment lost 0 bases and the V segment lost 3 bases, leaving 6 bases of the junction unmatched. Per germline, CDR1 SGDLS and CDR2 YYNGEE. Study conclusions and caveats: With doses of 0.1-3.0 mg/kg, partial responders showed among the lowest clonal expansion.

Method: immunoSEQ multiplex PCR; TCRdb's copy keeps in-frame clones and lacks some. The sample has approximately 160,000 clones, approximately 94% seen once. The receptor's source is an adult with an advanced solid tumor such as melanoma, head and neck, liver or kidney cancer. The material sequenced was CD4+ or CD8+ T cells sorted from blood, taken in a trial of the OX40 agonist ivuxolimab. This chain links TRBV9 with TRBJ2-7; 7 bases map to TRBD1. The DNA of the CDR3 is TGTGCCAGCAGCGCCCACAGGGGCCTCTCCTACGAGCAGTACTTC. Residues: CASSAHRGLSYEQYF. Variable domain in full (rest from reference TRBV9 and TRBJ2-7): DSGVTQTPKHLITATGQRVTLRCSPRSGDLSVYWYQQSLDQGLQFLIQYYNGEERAKGNILERFSAQQFPDLHSELNLSSLELGDSALYFCASSAHRGLSYEQYFGPGTRLTVT.